The clone carrying this TCR beta chain was seen a handful of times. These data belong to a study of cytomegalovirus exposure and HLA in healthy donors. 13 Jbeta primers and 60 Vbeta primers were used for the PCR. Only in-frame clones appear in the TCRdb table, and some are missing; sequencing was by immunoSEQ multiplex PCR. The sample shows 120,000 or so clones, around 80% of them seen only once. Germline lookup yields CDR1 SGHTA and CDR2 FQGTGA. J lost 3 bases, V lost 5 bases, and 7 bases had no gene match. The CDR3 runs to 15 residues. This TCR derives from a human donor in good health. The sample was PBMCs. The rearrangement uses TRBV7-3 and TRBJ2-3; TRBD1 matches 8 bases. The CDR3 nucleotides read TGTGCCAGCAGCCCTCAGCAGGGGGCAACAGATACGCAGTATTTT. This codes for CASSPQQGATDTQYF.